Detailed here is one TCR beta chain. Antigen unknown. CDR3 length equals 17 residues. The trim removed 6 bases at V and 6 bases at J, leaving 14 bases unmatched. The germline V gene has CDR1 SGHVS and CDR2 FQNEAQ. 13 Jbeta primers and 60 Vbeta primers were used for the PCR. Using immunoSEQ multiplex PCR, the repertoire was profiled, and TCRdb retains in-frame clones only, with some absent. The sample has approximately 79,000 clones, under 85% seen once. This entry comes from a study of cytomegalovirus exposure and HLA in healthy donors. Points from the study as a whole: It was confirmed in vitro that a few of the CMV-associated chains were specific for CMV antigens. No immune exposure information besides CMV serostatus was available.

V usage is TRBV7-8 and J usage is TRBJ2-6, with 7 nucleotides matching TRBD1. The TCR sequence derives from a woman aged 40 to 55 in good health and CMV-seropositive. Sequenced input: PBMCs. The CDR3 loop is CASRPDPYRGEANVLTF. DNA for the CDR3: TGTGCCAGCAGGCCAGACCCCTACAGGGGAGAGGCCAACGTCCTGACTTTC. The whole variable domain, remainder taken from reference TRBV7-8 and TRBJ2-6, is GAGVSQSPRYKVAKRGQDVALRCDPISGHVSLFWYQQALGQGPEFLTYFQNEAQLDKSGLPSDRFFAERPEGSVSTLKIQRTQQEDSAVYLCASRPDPYRGEANVLTFGAGSRLTVL.